This TCR beta chain was observed in a study of T-cell memory formation after mild COVID-19. Study background: TCR clusters mostly belonged to single donors. Study findings and constraints: Contracting clones, day 15 to 85, had balanced CD4/CD8, and later expanders favored CD4+. Within pre-infection memory, some responding clones were found, suggesting cross-reactive memory joined.

Germline-derived CDR1 and CDR2 are DFQATT and SNEGSKA (reference sequence). The CDR3 is made up of 16 amino acids. The junction had 7 bases not matched to a gene; V was cut back by 0 bases and J by 7 bases. On this clonotype: Its specificity is unknown.

The 5'RACE method, run with constant-segment primers, produced TCR alpha and TCR beta cDNA libraries (carrying sample barcodes and UMIs). TCRdb itself ran the 5' RACE reads through MiXCR, one entry per CDR3 protein. The sample holds 450,000 to 650,000 distinct CDR3 sequences; 20% to 25% are singletons and the top ten take 7.5% to 9.5%. Sequences were obtained from PBMCs or a T cell subset sorted from them (not recorded which). The V call is TRBV20-1, the J call TRBJ2-1; the match to TRBD2 covers 12 bases. The source is an adult woman who had mild COVID-19 (a few samples of this study predate the infection). Cell type and time point are not known. Written as DNA, the CDR3 is TGCAGTGCTAGAGATCTGAAGACTAGCGGGAGTAATGAGCAGTTCTTC. It translates to CSARDLKTSGSNEQFF.